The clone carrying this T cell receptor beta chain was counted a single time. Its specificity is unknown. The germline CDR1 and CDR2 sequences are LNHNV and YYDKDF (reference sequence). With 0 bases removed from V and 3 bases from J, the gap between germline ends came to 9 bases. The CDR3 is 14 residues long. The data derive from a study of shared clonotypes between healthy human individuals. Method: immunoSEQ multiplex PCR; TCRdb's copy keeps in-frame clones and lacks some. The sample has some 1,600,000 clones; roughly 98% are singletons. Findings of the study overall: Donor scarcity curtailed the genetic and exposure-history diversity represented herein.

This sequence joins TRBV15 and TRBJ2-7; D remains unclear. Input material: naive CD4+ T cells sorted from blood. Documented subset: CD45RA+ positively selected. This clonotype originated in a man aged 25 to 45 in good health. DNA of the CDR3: TGTGCCACCAGCAGAGAAGCAAAGGGCTACGAGCAGTACTTC. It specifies CATSREAKGYEQYF.